The 27 T cell receptor beta chains below all came from one sample that was sequenced in a study of blood T cell repertoires in COVID-19. Clones were read by immunoSEQ multiplex PCR, and TCRdb kept only the in-frame ones, dropping some. This repertoire shows over 130,000 clones, 75% to 90% found once; its top ten account for less than 4.5%. Sequences were obtained from peripheral blood. The receptors originated from a woman of 80 years or more with acute or convalescent COVID-19.

CDR3 sequence: CSASSSGANVLTF. The CDR3 coding sequence is TGCAGTGCTAGTTCTTCTGGGGCCAACGTCCTGACTTTC. The chain is built from TRBV20-1 and TRBJ2-6; D uncertain. Germline values: CDR1 DFQATT, CDR2 SNEGSKA (reference sequence). V shed 3 bases and J shed 1 base, with 4 bases lying between them. This CDR3 spans 13 amino acids.

The rearrangement uses TRBV5-4 and TRBJ2-2; a possible D gene is TRBD2 (6 bases). The V and J ends lost 0 bases and 4 bases respectively, with 16 bases between them. The CDR3 has 17 amino acids. Germline V gene lookup returns CDR1 SGHNT and CDR2 YYREEE (reference sequence). The CDR3, as DNA: TGTGCCAGCAGCTTGGCGGCAGCGGGTGGTGTCACCGGGGAGCTGTTTTTT. Translating it yields CASSLAAAGGVTGELFF.

The CDR3 DNA is TGTGCCATCAGTGTACCATCTTATTGGACTAGCGGAAGCACAGATACGCAGTATTTT. Its protein product is CAISVPSYWTSGSTDTQYF. The gene calls are TRBV10-3 and TRBJ2-3; the match to TRBD2 covers 10 bases. CDR1 and CDR2 (germline): ENHRY, SYGVKD. V shed 4 bases, J shed 0 bases, and the junction held 13 bases outside the gene matches. The CDR3 is made up of 19 amino acids.

This clone came up once. J is TRBJ2-7 and V is TRBV7-8; tentative D call: TRBD1 (6 bases). CDR1 is SGHVS, CDR2 FQNEAQ, per germline. The CDR3 has 17 residues. Deletions cut 5 bases from V and 1 base from J, with 21 bases between. The CDR3, as DNA: TGTGCCAGCAGCGAAAGAATCCCAGGGCAGGGGTCCTACGAGCAGTACTTC. This codes for CASSERIPGQGSYEQYF.

Concerning this clone itself: This specimen includes other DNA sequences encoding the same CDR3. The gene calls are TRBV24-1 and TRBJ2-5, with 11 bases aligning to TRBD1. The CDR3 has 15 residues. Germline assignment: CDR1 KGHDR and CDR2 SFDVKD. The junction had 4 bases not matched to a gene; V was cut back by 4 bases and J by 4 bases. The CDR3 DNA sequence: TGTGCCACCAGTGACCCGGGACAGGGGGGAGAGACCCAGTACTTC. Its protein is CATSDPGQGGETQYF.

A note on this clone: The sample holds other DNA sequences that translate to the same CDR3. The J gene is TRBJ2-5, the V gene TRBV29-1, with TRBD1 identical over 8 bases. The trim removed 6 bases at V and 3 bases at J, leaving 3 bases unmatched. Germline CDR1 is SQVTM and CDR2 is ANQGSEA. CDR3 length: 12 amino acids. The CDR3 protein is CSVLTGEETQYF. CDR3 DNA: TGCAGCGTCTTGACAGGGGAAGAGACCCAGTACTTC.

The CDR3 reads CASSLTGGYNEQFF. DNA for the CDR3: TGTGCCAGCAGCCTTACAGGGGGCTACAATGAGCAGTTCTTC. The rearrangement joins TRBV28 to TRBJ2-1; 8 bases agree with TRBD1. Germline CDR1 MDHEN, CDR2 SYDVKM. The J segment lost 3 bases and the V segment lost 6 bases, leaving 4 bases of the junction unmatched. This CDR3 region has 14 residues.

This chain's CDR3 is CASSLNGDWQPQHF. As DNA, the CDR3 is TGTGCCAGCAGTTTAAACGGGGATTGGCAGCCCCAGCATTTT. V gene TRBV28 combines with J gene TRBJ1-5; D is unclear. Trimming took 2 bases from V and 7 from J, leaving 12 bases between them. This CDR3 is 14 amino acids long. Germline lookup yields CDR1 MDHEN and CDR2 SYDVKM.

The gene calls are TRBV2 and TRBJ2-2, with D uncertain. V was shortened by 4 bases and J by 5 bases, with 11 bases between the two germline ends. CDR3 length: 14 amino acids. Germline V gene lookup returns CDR1 SNHLY and CDR2 FYNNEI. CDR3 coding DNA: TGTGCCAGCAGTGGATCAGTCTTTACCGGGGAGCTGTTTTTT. Translating gives CASSGSVFTGELFF. Filled out from reference TRBV2 and TRBJ2-2, the complete variable domain reads EPEVTQTPSHQVTQMGQEVILRCVPISNHLYFYWYRQILGQKVEFLVSFYNNEISEKSEIFDDQFSVERPDGSNFTLKIRSTKLEDSAMYFCASSGSVFTGELFFGEGSRLTVL.

The chain combines TRBV27 with TRBJ2-7; 7 nucleotides agree with TRBD2. Germline CDR1 MNHEY, CDR2 SMNVEV (reference sequence). V dropped 11 bases and J dropped 2; count of bases not matched to a gene: 3. This CDR3 contains 11 residues. The chain's CDR3 is CAVGGAYEQYF. The CDR3 nucleotides are TGTGCCGTGGGAGGGGCCTACGAGCAGTACTTC.

This clone was picked up a small number of times. V usage is TRBV28 and J usage is TRBJ2-5; D call uncertain. The ends were cut back, 3 bases at V and 0 bases at J, with 8 bases in the middle. Germline assignment: CDR1 MDHEN and CDR2 SYDVKM. This CDR3 contains 14 residues. The CDR3 DNA reads as TGTGCCAGCAGTTTTATTCTAAACCAAGAGACCCAGTACTTC. This gives the protein CASSFILNQETQYF.

This rearrangement joins TRBV18 to TRBJ1-5; D unresolved. The CDR3 runs to 15 residues. Germline V gene sequence: CDR1 KGHSH, CDR2 LQKENI. Between the trimmed V and J ends, which lost 2 bases and 7 bases, there was a span of 15 bases. The CDR3, as DNA: TGTGCCAGCTCACCAACCACCCTGGGAGGGCAGCCCCAGCATTTT. Translated, it gives CASSPTTLGGQPQHF.

There are a few counts of this clone. The chain combines TRBV5-1 with TRBJ2-1; D perhaps matches TRBD2 (6 bases). V dropped 1 base and J dropped 7 bases, with 15 bases sitting between them. This CDR3 has 15 amino acids. Germline values: CDR1 SGHRS, CDR2 YFSETQ. The CDR3 DNA sequence: TGCGCCAGCAGCTTGAGGCAGGGAGGTTCAAATGAGCAGTTCTTC. It encodes CASSLRQGGSNEQFF.

The V and J genes are TRBV18 and TRBJ2-5; weak D call: TRBD1 (5 bases). The germline V gene has CDR1 KGHSH and CDR2 LQKENI. This CDR3 spans 13 amino acids. With 5 bases removed from V and 2 bases from J, the gap between germline ends came to 9 bases. CDR3 loop: CASSRQLQETQYF. The CDR3 coding sequence is TGTGCCAGCTCAAGACAGTTACAAGAGACCCAGTACTTC.

In this sample, this clone turned up a few times. V usage is TRBV11-3 and J usage is TRBJ2-7; 10 positions match TRBD1. Unmatched junction bases numbered 3, after V lost 4 bases and J lost 6 bases. The germline gives CDR1 SGHNT, CDR2 YENEEA. CDR3 length equals 13 residues. The CDR3 coding sequence is TGTGCCAGCAGCTCCAGGACAGGGGGCGAGCAGTACTTC. It is translated as CASSSRTGGEQYF.

The rearrangement uses TRBV24-1 and TRBJ1-2; TRBD1 matches at 7 bases. The CDR3 is 14 residues long. The germline V gene has CDR1 KGHDR and CDR2 SFDVKD. V trimming: 4 bases; J trimming: 2 bases; junction bases outside the gene matches: 3. For the CDR3, the DNA is TGTGCCACCAGTGACAACAGGGGAAACTATGGCTACACCTTC. It specifies CATSDNRGNYGYTF.

The chain couples TRBV28 to TRBJ2-5; possible D gene TRBD2, 6 bases. CDR1 is MDHEN, CDR2 SYDVKM, per germline. Between the trimmed V and J ends, which lost 1 base and 2 bases, there was a span of 14 bases. This CDR3 has 16 residues. Here the CDR3 reads CASSLFGGTGQETQYF. CDR3 nucleotides: TGTGCCAGCAGTTTATTTGGGGGGACGGGACAAGAGACCCAGTACTTC.

This chain joins TRBV27 and TRBJ2-7; TRBD1 aligns across 10 bases. This CDR3 is 16 amino acids long. V shed 6 bases and J 2 bases; nucleotides not matched to a gene: 10. In germline, CDR1 is MNHEY, CDR2 SMNVEV (reference sequence). This CDR3 is CASRYTSGTGAYEQYF. For the CDR3, the DNA is TGTGCCAGCAGATATACCTCCGGGACAGGGGCCTACGAGCAGTACTTC.

The rearrangement joins TRBV28 to TRBJ1-1; possibly TRBD1 for D (6 bases). The V end lost 2 bases, the J end lost 6 bases, and 13 bases lay between the germline ends. Germline V gene sequence: CDR1 MDHEN, CDR2 SYDVKM. The CDR3 is 14 amino acids. Written as DNA, the CDR3 is TGTGCCAGCAGTTTAGGGGGGGCGGACGCTGAAGCTTTCTTT. Residues: CASSLGGADAEAFF.

The genes are TRBV24-1 and TRBJ2-7, with D uncertain. This CDR3 region has 14 residues. Trimming cost V 12 bases and J 3 bases, with 20 bases left between them. Germline V CDR1 and CDR2: KGHDR, SFDVKD. CDR3 region: CAWAEWCTFYEQYF. CDR3 bases: TGTGCCTGGGCCGAGTGGTGTACCTTCTACGAGCAGTACTTC.

The chain uses TRBV27 and TRBJ2-7; 7 bases are a match to TRBD1. Germline lookup yields CDR1 MNHEY and CDR2 SMNVEV (reference sequence). CDR3 length: 14 residues. V lost 3 bases, J lost 0 bases, and 2 bases stayed unmatched. The CDR3: CASSFGTVSYEQYF. The CDR3 DNA reads as TGTGCCAGCAGTTTTGGGACAGTCTCCTACGAGCAGTACTTC.

The chain is built from TRBV5-6 and TRBJ2-2; 7 bases are shared with TRBD2. This CDR3 is 18 amino acids long. V was pared by 4 bases and J by 5 bases, with 17 bases of the junction left unmatched. Germline values: CDR1 SGHDT, CDR2 YYEEEE. In DNA, the CDR3 is TGTGCCAGCAGCCCAGCTTGGCCGCGGGAGAGTAGTACCGGGGAGCTGTTTTTT. Translated: CASSPAWPRESSTGELFF.

The gene calls are TRBV19 and TRBJ1-4, with 7 bases identical to TRBD1. In germline, CDR1 is LNHDA, CDR2 SQIVND (reference sequence). V was clipped by 6 bases and J by 5 bases; unmatched bases: 9. This CDR3 has 15 amino acids. CDR3 region: CASSAKRGPNEKLFF. Here the CDR3 DNA reads TGTGCCAGTAGCGCGAAAAGGGGGCCCAATGAAAAACTGTTTTTT. The full variable domain, rest sourced from reference TRBV19 and TRBJ1-4, is DGGITQSPKYLFRKEGQNVTLSCEQNLNHDAMYWYRQDPGQGLRLIYYSQIVNDFQKGDIAEGYSVSREKKESFPLTVTSAQKNPTAFYLCASSAKRGPNEKLFFGSGTQLSVL.

The gene calls are TRBV11-3 and TRBJ2-5; perhaps TRBD2 as D (6 bases). The CDR3 has 14 amino acids. Germline V CDR1 and CDR2: SGHNT, YENEEA. V was shortened by 5 bases and J by 2 bases, with 12 bases between the two germline ends. The CDR3 here is CASSRGGGQETQYF. The CDR3, as DNA: TGTGCCAGCAGCCGCGGTGGGGGGCAAGAGACCCAGTACTTC.

The genes are TRBV27 and TRBJ1-4; D perhaps matches TRBD1 (5 bases). V shed 5 bases and J shed 7 bases, with 20 bases lying between them. Germline-derived CDR1 and CDR2 are MNHEY and SMNVEV (reference sequence). The CDR3 spans 16 residues. The DNA for the CDR3 is TGTGCCAGCAGTGGGCTGGGCGGGGCTATTTTTGAAAAACTGTTTTTT. Its translation: CASSGLGGAIFEKLFF.

This sequence joins TRBV4-2 and TRBJ1-1, with D maybe TRBD1 (5 bases). In germline, CDR1 is LGHNA, CDR2 YNFKEQ. The CDR3 extends over 15 amino acids. Between the trimmed V and J ends, which lost 0 bases and 1 base, there was a span of 9 bases. In DNA form, the CDR3 reads TGTGCCAGCAGCCAAGAGTTCGGGGGGAACACTGAAGCTTTCTTT. Translated, it gives CASSQEFGGNTEAFF.

The V gene is TRBV19, the J gene TRBJ1-1; 10 nucleotides match TRBD1. V lost 6 bases and J lost 7; bases outside the gene matches: 8. In germline, CDR1 is LNHDA, CDR2 SQIVND (reference sequence). The CDR3 runs 14 residues. The CDR3 DNA is TGTGCCAGTAGGAACCTAGGACAGGGGGATGAAGCTTTCTTT. Protein sequence: CASRNLGQGDEAFF.